Each of the 3 T cell receptor beta chains below was sequenced from the same sample in a study of cytomegalovirus exposure and HLA in healthy donors. Primers for the PCR totalled 60 Vbeta and 13 Jbeta. Sequencing was performed with immunoSEQ multiplex PCR; in TCRdb, only in-frame clones are kept and a portion is missing. The data hold about 160,000 clones, with 80% to 85% observed a single time. Material: PBMCs. These TCRs come from a man aged 30 to 45 in good health and CMV-seronegative.

The CDR3 DNA is TGCGCCAGCAGCCCCCCGGGGAGCGCAGCTTTCTTT. This codes for CASSPPGSAAFF. This chain links TRBV4-1 with TRBJ1-1; D unresolved. V lost 4 bases and J 10 bases, leaving 13 bases between the germline ends. In germline, CDR1 is MGHRA, CDR2 YSYEKL. The CDR3 covers 12 residues.

The chain carries TRBV11-2 and TRBJ2-3, with TRBD1 as a possible D gene (6 bases). This CDR3 is 16 amino acids long. V shed 0 bases and J shed 3 bases, with 13 bases lying between them. Germline V gene data show CDR1 as SGHAT and CDR2 as FQNNGV. The CDR3 DNA follows: TGTGCCAGCAGCTTAGACGCTGGGGGCGCGACAGATACGCAGTATTTT. It translates to CASSLDAGGATDTQYF.

The rearrangement links TRBV5-1 to TRBJ1-2; tentative D call: TRBD1 (6 bases). Between the trimmed V and J ends, which lost 0 bases and 4 bases, there was a span of 10 bases. CDR1 and CDR2 from the germline V gene are SGHRS and YFSETQ. This CDR3 spans 14 amino acids. DNA of the CDR3: TGCGCCAGCAGCTTGGGAGAACAGGGCTATGGCTACACCTTC. It is translated as CASSLGEQGYGYTF. Combining the CDR3 with reference TRBV5-1 and TRBJ1-2 gives the whole variable domain KAGVTQTPRYLIKTRGQQVTLSCSPISGHRSVSWYQQTPGQGLQFLFEYFSETQRNKGNFPGRFSGRQFSNSRSEMNVSTLELGDSALYLCASSLGEQGYGYTFGSGTRLTVV.